Listed here are 18 T cell receptor beta chains from one sample, sequenced in a study of CD8+ T cells in alopecia areata. After isolation, RNA underwent reverse transcription to generate cDNA as the sequencing template. Some clones are missing from TCRdb's copy, which holds only in-frame ones; the method was immunoSEQ multiplex PCR. The table has approximately 100,000 clones, around 59% seen once. Sequencing was done on a sample of CD4+ T cells sorted from blood. The source of these receptors is a human donor in good health.

V usage is TRBV5-1 and J usage is TRBJ1-1; the match to TRBD1 covers 7 bases. Germline CDR1 SGHRS, CDR2 YFSETQ. With V trimmed by 7 bases and J by 3 bases, 9 bases remained unmatched. This CDR3 spans 14 amino acids. The chain's CDR3 is CASGYRGLDTEAFF. The CDR3 bases are TGCGCCAGCGGCTACAGGGGTCTAGACACTGAAGCTTTCTTT.

CDR3 amino acids: CASSLAGRTDTQYF. DNA for the CDR3: TGTGCCAGCAGCTTAGCCGGACGCACAGATACGCAGTATTTT. The rearrangement joins TRBV7-2 to TRBJ2-3; no reliable D call. Germline V gives CDR1 SGHTA, CDR2 FQGNSA. The CDR3 spans 14 residues. Trimming took 0 bases from V and 1 from J, leaving 5 bases between them.

The chain has TRBV4-2 and TRBJ2-3; TRBD2 agrees at 9 bases. CDR1 is LGHNA and CDR2 is YNFKEQ in the germline V gene. V lost 1 base, J lost 2 bases, and 4 bases stayed unmatched. The CDR3 length is 16 residues. Here the CDR3 reads CASSQGGGGATDTQYF. The CDR3 DNA is TGTGCCAGCAGCCAAGGGGGCGGGGGGGCCACAGATACGCAGTATTTT.

V gene TRBV29-1 combines with J gene TRBJ1-4; no definite D call. Per germline, CDR1 SQVTM and CDR2 ANQGSEA. V was cut by 4 bases and J by 7 bases, with 13 bases left in between. The CDR3 consists of 13 residues. The CDR3 sequence: CSVGSSGGEKLFF. CDR3 in DNA: TGCAGCGTTGGTAGTAGTGGTGGTGAAAAACTGTTTTTT.

The chain carries TRBV4-2 and TRBJ2-2; 8 bases align to TRBD2. With 3 bases clipped from V and 5 bases from J, the junction kept 5 bases outside the gene matches. Germline V gene lookup returns CDR1 LGHNA and CDR2 YNFKEQ. The CDR3 extends over 15 amino acids. The CDR3 reads CASSHTGTRTGELFF. The CDR3 DNA is TGTGCCAGCAGCCATACCGGGACTAGAACCGGGGAGCTGTTTTTT.

On this clone itself: Other DNA sequences in the same sample also yield this CDR3. The J gene is TRBJ1-1, the V gene TRBV29-1, with no clear D. This CDR3 has 13 residues. Trimming took 1 base from V and 0 from J, leaving 6 bases between them. From germline, CDR1 is SQVTM and CDR2 ANQGSEA. CDR3 nucleotide sequence: TGCAGCGTTGAAGGGCTGATGAACACTGAAGCTTTCTTT. It encodes CSVEGLMNTEAFF.

J is TRBJ1-2 and V is TRBV5-1; D not certain. This CDR3 has 14 residues. The V gene lost 5 bases and the J gene lost 0 bases, with 11 bases spanning the gap. Looked up from germline, CDR1 is SGHRS and CDR2 is YFSETQ. For the CDR3, the DNA is TGCGCCAGCAGTTCGGACGGTTCTAACTATGGCTACACCTTC. Translated: CASSSDGSNYGYTF.

V usage is TRBV25-1 and J usage is TRBJ2-1; 7 bases are a match to TRBD1. J gave up 4 bases and V 10 bases, and 10 bases lay outside the gene matches. Germline V gene data show CDR1 as MGHDK and CDR2 as SYGVNS. The CDR3 has 14 amino acids. CDR3 nucleotide sequence: TGTGCCACCACACAGGGGAGACTATACAATGAGCAGTTCTTC. Translating it yields CATTQGRLYNEQFF.

The V call is TRBV28, the J call TRBJ2-5; 7 bases align to TRBD2. The ends lost 4 bases at V and 1 base at J; junction bases unmatched: 6. The CDR3 extends over 15 amino acids. The germline gives CDR1 MDHEN, CDR2 SYDVKM. In DNA, the CDR3 is TGTGCCAGCAGTTCGCCCGGGACTACCCAAGAGACCCAGTACTTC. Its protein product is CASSSPGTTQETQYF.

This clone has a handful of counts. In nucleotides, the CDR3 is TGTGCCAGCAACCAACAGGGGTATGCTGGCTACACCTTC. This sequence encodes CASNQQGYAGYTF. The chain couples TRBV7-2 to TRBJ1-2; TRBD1 aligns across 7 bases. Germline V gives CDR1 SGHTA, CDR2 FQGNSA. With V trimmed by 7 bases and J by 7 bases, 9 bases remained unmatched. The CDR3 runs to 13 residues.

The chain is built from TRBV7-9 and TRBJ2-6; D gene ambiguous. The CDR3 has 15 residues. Germline V gives CDR1 SEHNR, CDR2 FQNEAQ (reference sequence). V was trimmed by 4 bases and J by 0 bases, leaving 7 bases between them. The CDR3 here is CASSSLISGANVLTF. CDR3 DNA sequence: TGTGCCAGCAGCTCCTTGATCTCTGGGGCCAACGTCCTGACTTTC.

This clone appeared once. V is TRBV7-2 and J is TRBJ2-7, with TRBD1 as a possible D gene (6 bases). Trimming cost V 2 bases and J 6 bases, with 23 bases left between them. The CDR3 spans 17 residues. CDR1 is SGHTA and CDR2 is FQGNSA in the germline V gene. CDR3 residues: CASSLNPGTRGGGEQYF. The CDR3 DNA reads TGTGCCAGCAGCTTAAACCCCGGGACAAGAGGTGGGGGCGAGCAGTACTTC. Variable domain in full (rest from reference TRBV7-2 and TRBJ2-7): GAGVSQSPSNKVTEKGKDVELRCDPISGHTALYWYRQSLGQGLEFLIYFQGNSAPDKSGLPSDRFSAERTGGSVSTLTIQRTQQEDSAVYLCASSLNPGTRGGGEQYFGPGTRLTVT.

This chain joins TRBV5-1 and TRBJ1-2, with D hard to call. From germline, CDR1 is SGHRS and CDR2 YFSETQ. The CDR3 has 12 amino acids. Trimming removed 0 bases from V and 6 bases from J, with 6 bases in between. The CDR3 loop reads CASSLAGDGYTF. CDR3 DNA: TGCGCCAGCAGCTTGGCCGGGGATGGCTACACCTTC.

The V gene is TRBV29-1, the J gene TRBJ1-1, with D unresolved. CDR1 and CDR2 (germline): SQVTM, ANQGSEA. The CDR3 loop spans 12 amino acids. The V and J ends lost 6 bases and 1 base respectively, with 9 bases between them. The CDR3 loop is CSVHHGNTEAFF. In DNA form, the CDR3 reads TGCAGCGTCCACCACGGGAACACTGAAGCTTTCTTT.

The chain combines TRBV25-1 with TRBJ1-5; D is unresolved. This CDR3 contains 15 residues. Germline assignment: CDR1 MGHDK and CDR2 SYGVNS. Trimming removed 1 base from V and 3 bases from J, with 10 bases in between. The CDR3 DNA sequence: TGTGCCAGCAGTGAATTCGAGGGATTCAATCAGCCCCAGCATTTT. Amino acids: CASSEFEGFNQPQHF.

A few counts support this clone. The chain has TRBV7-9 and TRBJ2-5; 7 nucleotides align to TRBD1. Germline V gene lookup returns CDR1 SEHNR and CDR2 FQNEAQ (reference sequence). Trimming at V came to 4 bases and at J to 5 bases, leaving 7 bases not matched to a gene. The CDR3 runs to 14 residues. The CDR3 reads CASSSNRGGETQYF. The DNA for the CDR3 is TGTGCCAGCAGCTCGAACAGGGGTGGGGAGACCCAGTACTTC.

Points on this clone: Other DNA sequences in this sample translate to the same CDR3. The V gene is TRBV18, the J gene TRBJ2-5; D remains ambiguous. Germline V gene data show CDR1 as KGHSH and CDR2 as LQKENI. V lost 3 bases and J lost 0, with 5 bases in between. CDR3 size: 13 residues. The CDR3 sequence is CASSPGYQETQYF. CDR3 sequence (DNA): TGTGCCAGCTCACCCGGGTACCAAGAGACCCAGTACTTC.

The J gene is TRBJ2-1, the V gene TRBV5-1, with TRBD2 as a possible D gene (5 bases). The CDR3 length is 13 residues. CDR1 and CDR2 from the germline V gene are SGHRS and YFSETQ. V was trimmed by 4 bases and J by 9 bases, leaving 14 bases between them. Here the CDR3 reads CASSSGREGEQFF. The DNA of the CDR3 is TGCGCCAGCAGCAGTGGTCGTGAGGGTGAGCAGTTCTTC.